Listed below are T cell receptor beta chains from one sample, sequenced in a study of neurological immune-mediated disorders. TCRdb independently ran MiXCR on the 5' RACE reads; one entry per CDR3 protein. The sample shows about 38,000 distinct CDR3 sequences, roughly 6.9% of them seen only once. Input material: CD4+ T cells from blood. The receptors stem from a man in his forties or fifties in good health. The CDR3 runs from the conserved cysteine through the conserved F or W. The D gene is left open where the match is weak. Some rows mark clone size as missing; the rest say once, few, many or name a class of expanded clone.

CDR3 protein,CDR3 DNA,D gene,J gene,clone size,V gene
CTSIKLGRNGYTF,TGTACCAGCATCAAATTGGGGAGGAATGGCTACACCTTC,-,TRBJ1-2,-,TRBV28
CASSLLAGVSETQYF,TGTGCCAGCAGTCTCCTAGCGGGAGTATCAGAGACCCAGTACTTC,TRBD2,TRBJ2-5,many,TRBV28
CASSLWGRGWYNEQFF,TGTGCCAGCAGCTTATGGGGCAGGGGGTGGTACAATGAGCAGTTCTTC,TRBD1,TRBJ2-1,many,TRBV5-6
CASSYWDRAGNEQFF,TGTGCCAGCAGTTACTGGGACAGGGCAGGGAATGAGCAGTTCTTC,TRBD1,TRBJ2-1,many,TRBV12-3/TRBV12-4
CASSTGVVSYNEQFF,TGTGCCAGCAGTACGGGAGTTGTCTCCTACAATGAGCAGTTCTTC,-,TRBJ2-1,many,TRBV28
CASSLIAGGRLGANVLTF,TGTGCCAGCAGTTTAATAGCGGGAGGACGCCTTGGGGCCAACGTCCTGACTTTC,TRBD2,TRBJ2-6,many,TRBV28
CASSGQAGAGEQFF,TGTGCCAGCAGTGGACAGGCGGGGGCAGGTGAGCAGTTCTTC,-,TRBJ2-1,many,TRBV6-4
CASSVSVFVNEQFF,TGTGCCAGCAGTGTTAGCGTGTTTGTGAATGAGCAGTTCTTC,-,TRBJ2-1,many,TRBV2
CASSSGLAGDNEQFF,TGCGCCAGCAGCTCGGGACTAGCGGGAGACAATGAGCAGTTCTTC,TRBD2,TRBJ2-1,many,TRBV5-1
CASSQTWATEATIYF,TGCGCCAGCAGCCAGACATGGGCCACGGAAGCGACCATATATTTT,-,TRBJ1-3,many,TRBV4-3
CSARKPQETQYF,TGCAGTGCTAGGAAACCCCAAGAGACCCAGTACTTC,-,TRBJ2-5,many,TRBV20-1
CSAFNRDYGYTF,TGCAGTGCTTTCAACAGGGACTATGGCTACACCTTC,-,TRBJ1-2,many,TRBV20-1
CAISEQGAGQPQHF,TGTGCCATCAGTGAACAGGGGGCGGGTCAGCCCCAGCATTTT,TRBD1,TRBJ1-5,many,TRBV10-3
CASSSEVLAGPSYEQYF,TGTGCCAGCAGCTCCGAAGTACTAGCGGGACCCTCCTACGAGCAGTACTTC,TRBD2,TRBJ2-7,many,TRBV2
CAITTGTSGYNEQFF,TGTGCCATCACCACCGGGACTAGCGGGTACAATGAGCAGTTCTTC,TRBD2,TRBJ2-1,many,TRBV10-3
CAIRRLAFTGELFF,TGTGCCATCAGACGACTAGCGTTCACCGGGGAGCTGTTTTTT,TRBD2,TRBJ2-2,many,TRBV10-3
CASSSGLPDTQYF,TGTGCCAGCAGCTCGGGACTTCCAGATACGCAGTATTTT,-,TRBJ2-3,many,TRBV11-2
CSARDRGPGELFF,TGCAGTGCAAGGGACAGGGGGCCCGGGGAGCTGTTTTTT,TRBD1,TRBJ2-2,many,TRBV20-1
CASSLSPGNTGELFF,TGTGCCAGCAGCTTATCTCCAGGGAACACCGGGGAGCTGTTTTTT,-,TRBJ2-2,many,TRBV11-2
CVSSLAWSNQPQHF,TGTGTCAGCAGCTTGGCGTGGAGCAATCAGCCACAGCATTTT,-,TRBJ1-5,-,TRBV5-5
CASSLAFSYEQYF,TGTGCCAGCAGCTTAGCCTTTTCCTACGAGCAGTACTTC,-,TRBJ2-7,many,TRBV7-2
CASSLAGAFQETQYF,TGTGCCAGCAGCTTAGCGGGAGCCTTCCAAGAGACCCAGTACTTC,-,TRBJ2-5,many,TRBV7-2
CSVDFRGDTGELFF,TGCAGCGTTGATTTCAGGGGGGACACCGGGGAGCTGTTTTTT,-,TRBJ2-2,few,TRBV29-1
CASTKNAGEYYEQYF,TGTGCCAGCACCAAAAACGCGGGAGAGTACTACGAGCAGTACTTC,TRBD2,TRBJ2-7,many,TRBV6-2/TRBV6-3
CASSGDSGANVLTF,TGCGCCAGCAGTGGAGACTCTGGGGCCAACGTCCTGACTTTC,-,TRBJ2-6,medium-sized,TRBV5-1
CASRSILALNSYEQYF,TGTGCCAGCAGATCGATACTAGCATTGAACTCCTACGAGCAGTACTTC,-,TRBJ2-7,many,TRBV28
CASSTGTRGQPQHF,TGTGCCAGCAGTACGGGGACTAGGGGTCAGCCCCAGCATTTT,-,TRBJ1-5,many,TRBV12-3/TRBV12-4
CASSSGTVNTGELFF,TGTGCCAGTAGCTCCGGGACGGTTAACACCGGGGAGCTGTTTTTT,-,TRBJ2-2,many,TRBV19
CASSLGDSNSYNEQFF,TGCGCCAGCAGCTTGGGGGACTCCAACTCCTACAATGAGCAGTTCTTC,-,TRBJ2-1,many,TRBV5-1
CSVEGQADYEQHF,TGCAGCGTTGAAGGACAGGCAGACTACGAGCAGCACTTC,-,TRBJ2-7,once,TRBV29-1